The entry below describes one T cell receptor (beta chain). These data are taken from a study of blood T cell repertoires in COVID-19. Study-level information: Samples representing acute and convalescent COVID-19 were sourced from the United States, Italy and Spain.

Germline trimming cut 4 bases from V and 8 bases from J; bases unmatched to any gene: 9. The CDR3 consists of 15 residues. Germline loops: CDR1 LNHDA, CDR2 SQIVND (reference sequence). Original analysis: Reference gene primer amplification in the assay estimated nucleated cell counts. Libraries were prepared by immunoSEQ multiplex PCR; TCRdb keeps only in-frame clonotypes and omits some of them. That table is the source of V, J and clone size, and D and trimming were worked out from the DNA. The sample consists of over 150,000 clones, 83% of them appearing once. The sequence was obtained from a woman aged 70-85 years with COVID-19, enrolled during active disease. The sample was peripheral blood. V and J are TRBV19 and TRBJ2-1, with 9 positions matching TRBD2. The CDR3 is CASSRNSGGEHEQFF. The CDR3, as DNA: TGTGCCAGTAGTAGAAATAGCGGGGGAGAGCATGAGCAGTTCTTC.